This T cell receptor beta chain was identified in a study of CD8 T cells in Susac syndrome (dated by TCRdb to about 2019). Regarding the study in general: Of the Susac syndrome patients who were sequenced, roughly 6 had clinically active disease and about 8 were in clinical remission. Susac syndrome patients were therapy-naive, on corticosteroids (some also receiving IVIg), or on IVIg alone at blood withdrawal. Repertoire sequencing was used to test whether CD8+ T cell activation and differentiation in Susac syndrome was antigen driven. The investigation overall reported the following: The CD4+ T cell repertoire of patients with Susac syndrome showed no detectable clonal expansion. The study acknowledged that relatively few individuals were included in the TCR sequencing and HLA analysis.

Peripheral blood CD8+ and CD4+ T cells from healthy donors, Susac syndrome patients and multiple sclerosis patients were profiled using high-throughput TCR beta sequencing. The Susac syndrome patients fulfilled recently defined diagnostic criteria for definite or probable disease. Bulk CD8+ and CD4+ T cells were purified by magnetic negative isolation, while CD8+ TEMRA cells were enriched using FACS. Blood was drawn into EDTA tubes, processed within 24 hours, and PBMCs were isolated by density gradient centrifugation. PBMCs intended for TCR sequencing were cryopreserved in liquid nitrogen and were subsequently thawed in a 37 degrees C water bath. A purity of at least 90% was achieved for sorted or isolated CD4+, CD8+ and CD8+ TEMRA cells. Deletion took 0 bases off V and 7 bases off J, with a span of 11 bases between the germline ends. According to the germline V gene, CDR1 reads SGHRS and CDR2 reads YFSETQ. From cysteine to phenylalanine, the CDR3 is 13 amino acids long. Only CDR3 DNA is held: 39 bases, read in frame from base 1.

RNA was extracted using the RNeasy kit, and roughly 0.45 to 1 microgram was reverse transcribed with random hexamers. TCR beta CDR3 regions were amplified with the immunoSEQ multiplex PCR assay covering 54 Vbeta and 13 Jbeta segments. PCR amplification bias was corrected by using a synthetic template baseline for primer optimization and computational correction. In the paper's pipeline: Reads were assigned to V, D and J genes according to IMGT and analyzed in immunoSEQ Analyzer, with only productive sequences retained. Clonality was calculated as one minus the Shannon entropy normalized by log2 of the number of productive unique sequences. Public and private clones were assessed among the 100 most prevalent clones of each patient and control. Susac-specific clones were defined as absent from healthy and MS cohorts, 1052 published viral clones and other ImmuneACCESS disease sequences. TCRdb redid the processing of the public reads, applying fastp at Q25 and MiXCR, and retained in-frame beta chains. Duplicate CDR3 protein sequences are folded into a single record with the most common DNA and genes. V and J calls and clone size were set by TCRdb, not the authors. The sample records approximately 180,000 distinct CDR3 sequences, about 91% of which are singletons. Approximately 0.09% of the sample comes from the top ten.

Of note for this clonotype: Its binding antigen is unknown. Base quality data are lacking; no much larger clone is found one base away.

This TCR derives from a human donor with Susac syndrome. The chain is encoded by TRBV5-1 joined to TRBJ2-7, with the identity of the D gene unclear. The sample taken for sequencing was CD4+ T cells from PBMCs. The CDR3 amino acid sequence is: CASSLDQPGEQYF. In nucleotides, the sequence is TGCGCCAGCAGCTTGGATCAGCCCGGGGAGCAGTACTTC.